The 28 T cell receptor beta chains below all came from one sample that was sequenced in a study of cytomegalovirus exposure and HLA in healthy donors. The PCR had 60 Vbeta and 13 Jbeta primers. Generated by immunoSEQ multiplex PCR, the TCRdb table keeps only in-frame clones and is missing some. The data contain 80,000 to 95,000 clones, 78% of them singletons. The sample comprised PBMCs. The receptors come from a man between 18 and 29 years old in good health and CMV-seropositive.

The chain joins TRBV30 to TRBJ2-7; TRBD2 agrees at 7 bases. Germline V gene data show CDR1 as GTSNPN and CDR2 as SVGIG (reference sequence). This CDR3 is built from 15 residues. Trimming removed 2 bases from V and 6 bases from J; junction bases left unmatched: 13. The CDR3 DNA sequence: TGTGCCTGGAGTAATCGGGGTTGGCGGGAGCCCGAGCAGTACTTC. This encodes CAWSNRGWREPEQYF.

V and J are TRBV5-6 and TRBJ2-7; 9 positions match TRBD2. After removal of 4 bases from V and 2 bases from J, the junction contained 10 bases not matched to a gene. The germline V gene has CDR1 SGHDT and CDR2 YYEEEE. This CDR3 contains 16 residues. Here the CDR3 reads CASSLPRLAVPYEQYF. The CDR3 DNA reads TGTGCCAGCAGCCTGCCCAGACTAGCGGTTCCCTACGAGCAGTACTTC.

The chain is built from TRBV6-5 and TRBJ2-3; D is possibly TRBD1 (7 bases). Germline-derived CDR1 and CDR2 are MNHEY and SVGAGI. The CDR3 sequence is 14 residues long. V was pared by 2 bases and J by 4 bases, with 10 bases between. This chain's CDR3 is CASSYGRGADTQYF. The CDR3 DNA sequence: TGTGCCAGCAGTTACGGCAGGGGGGCAGATACGCAGTATTTT.

The V call is TRBV29-1, the J call TRBJ1-1; D is possibly TRBD1 (6 bases). Germline-derived CDR1 and CDR2 are SQVTM and ANQGSEA. Trimming cost V 5 bases and J 10 bases, with 17 bases left between them. CDR3 length equals 12 residues. CDR3 nucleotides: TGCAGCGTTACAGGGCAAAGGACCGGAGCTTTCTTT. Protein sequence: CSVTGQRTGAFF.

The chain is built from TRBV29-1 and TRBJ2-3; D may be TRBD2 (5 bases). CDR3 length: 14 amino acids. V was trimmed by 7 bases and J by 0 bases, leaving 14 bases between them. CDR1 is SQVTM, CDR2 ANQGSEA, per germline. This CDR3 reads CSALSVGSTDTQYF. CDR3 DNA sequence: TGCAGCGCCCTTAGCGTTGGGAGCACAGATACGCAGTATTTT.

The J gene is TRBJ2-3, the V gene TRBV5-1; D is perhaps TRBD2 (6 bases). Germline V gives CDR1 SGHRS, CDR2 YFSETQ. The CDR3 contains 15 residues. Trimming left V 0 bases short and J 3 bases short, with 11 bases between. The DNA for the CDR3 is TGCGCCAGCAGCTTGGCGGAGGGCCGGACAGATACGCAGTATTTT. Translated: CASSLAEGRTDTQYF.

The CDR3 is CASSPRKTGELFF. CDR3 sequence (DNA): TGCGCCAGCAGCCCGAGGAAGACCGGGGAGCTGTTTTTT. The rearrangement joins TRBV4-1 to TRBJ2-2; D not certain. Per the germline V gene, CDR1 is MGHRA and CDR2 is YSYEKL. The CDR3 is made up of 13 amino acids. Trimming removed 4 bases at V and 5 bases at J, with 8 bases between.

The chain carries TRBV28 and TRBJ2-1; 10 nucleotides agree with TRBD2. Losses at the gene ends were 4 bases for V and 6 bases for J; bases not matched to a gene: 6. From germline, CDR1 is MDHEN and CDR2 SYDVKM. This CDR3 spans 15 amino acids. The CDR3 loop is CASSSPSGSGNEQFF. CDR3 coding DNA: TGTGCCAGCAGTTCCCCTAGCGGGAGTGGCAATGAGCAGTTCTTC.

This chain links TRBV5-4 with TRBJ2-7; TRBD2 agrees at 9 bases. V gave up 4 bases and J gave up 4 bases; unmatched junction bases: 6. CDR3 length: 14 amino acids. Germline loops: CDR1 SGHNT, CDR2 YYREEE (reference sequence). The CDR3 here is CASSATSGDYEQYF. In DNA, the CDR3 is TGTGCCAGCAGCGCGACTAGCGGAGATTACGAGCAGTACTTC.

The chain joins TRBV5-1 to TRBJ2-1; 12 bases are a match to TRBD2. CDR1 and CDR2 from the germline V gene are SGHRS and YFSETQ. V shed 4 bases, J shed 6 bases, and the junction held 11 bases outside the gene matches. The CDR3 contains 17 residues. CDR3 nucleotides: TGCGCCAGCAGCCCCTCACCTACTAGCGGGAGGTTCAATGAGCAGTTCTTC. It codes for CASSPSPTSGRFNEQFF. Based on the CDR3 plus reference TRBV5-1 and TRBJ2-1, the full variable domain is KAGVTQTPRYLIKTRGQQVTLSCSPISGHRSVSWYQQTPGQGLQFLFEYFSETQRNKGNFPGRFSGRQFSNSRSEMNVSTLELGDSALYLCASSPSPTSGRFNEQFFGPGTRLTVL.

The V gene is TRBV29-1, the J gene TRBJ2-5; possible D gene TRBD1, 6 bases. The CDR3 has 14 amino acids. From germline, CDR1 is SQVTM and CDR2 ANQGSEA. The V gene lost 5 bases and the J gene lost 5 bases, with 18 bases spanning the gap. The chain's CDR3 is CSVPWDTPGETQYF. The CDR3 nucleotides are TGCAGCGTTCCTTGGGACACACCAGGGGAGACCCAGTACTTC.

This clone was found once. The J gene is TRBJ2-7, the V gene TRBV7-9; D unclear. The CDR3 covers 12 residues. Looked up from germline, CDR1 is SEHNR and CDR2 is FQNEAQ (reference sequence). V lost 2 bases, J lost 6 bases, and 8 bases lay in between. As DNA, the CDR3 is TGTGCCAGCAGCTTAAAGGCAGGCGAGCAGTACTTC. This encodes CASSLKAGEQYF.

The V gene is TRBV7-8, the J gene TRBJ2-3; TRBD2 is a possible D gene (6 bases). The CDR3 runs to 15 residues. CDR1 SGHVS and CDR2 FQNEAQ come from the germline V gene. The ends were cut back, 6 bases at V and 2 bases at J, with 15 bases in the middle. CDR3 region: CASRDQRVPTDTQYF. CDR3 in DNA: TGTGCCAGCAGGGACCAGCGGGTCCCCACAGATACGCAGTATTTT.

This chain uses TRBV5-1 with TRBJ1-1, with 8 positions matching TRBD1. J lost 10 bases, V lost 4 bases, and 6 bases had no gene match. This CDR3 spans 12 amino acids. Germline lookup yields CDR1 SGHRS and CDR2 YFSETQ. The CDR3 DNA reads TGCGCCAGCAGCCAGGGGGCATCACGAGCTTTCTTT. Amino acid sequence: CASSQGASRAFF.

This chain joins TRBV27 and TRBJ1-5, with 8 bases lining up with TRBD1. V trimming: 5 bases; J trimming: 6 bases; junction bases outside the gene matches: 6. The CDR3 consists of 14 residues. CDR1 is MNHEY, CDR2 SMNVEV, per germline (reference sequence). CDR3 loop: CASSARDRGQPQHF. The CDR3 nucleotides are TGTGCCAGCAGTGCCCGAGACAGGGGTCAGCCCCAGCATTTT.

The chain has TRBV4-1 and TRBJ1-3; D unclear. The CDR3 length is 17 residues. The V gene lost 0 bases and the J gene lost 0 bases, with 12 bases spanning the gap. Per the germline V gene, CDR1 is MGHRA and CDR2 is YSYEKL. The CDR3 DNA follows: TGCGCCAGCAGCCAAGATGGTTCCACAAACTCTGGAAACACCATATATTTT. It translates to CASSQDGSTNSGNTIYF.

For the CDR3, the DNA is TGTGCCATCAGTGAGGAGGAAGGGGGCAATCAGCCCCAGCATTTT. Translating it yields CAISEEEGGNQPQHF. V and J are TRBV10-3 and TRBJ1-5; TRBD1 is a possible D gene (5 bases). V was trimmed by 2 bases and J by 2 bases, leaving 10 bases between them. Germline V gene sequence: CDR1 ENHRY, CDR2 SYGVKD. The CDR3 extends over 15 amino acids.

This clone was detected only a few times. The chain is built from TRBV5-1 and TRBJ2-2; D is unresolved. Germline V CDR1 and CDR2: SGHRS, YFSETQ. The CDR3 is made up of 13 amino acids. The ends were cut back, 4 bases at V and 4 bases at J, with 8 bases in the middle. CDR3 loop: CASSQLRTGELFF. The CDR3 nucleotides are TGCGCCAGCAGCCAACTACGCACCGGGGAGCTGTTTTTT.

The chain couples TRBV27 to TRBJ2-5; a weak D match, TRBD2 (5 bases). Trimming shortened V by 6 bases and J by 5 bases, and 10 bases separated the two germline ends. This CDR3 is 12 amino acids long. Germline V gives CDR1 MNHEY, CDR2 SMNVEV (reference sequence). The CDR3 DNA sequence: TGTGCCAGCAGGAGGGCCGGGGAGACCCAGTACTTC. Amino acid sequence: CASRRAGETQYF.

V and J are TRBV15 and TRBJ2-7; TRBD2 is a possible D gene (6 bases). Germline assignment: CDR1 LNHNV and CDR2 YYDKDF (reference sequence). The germline V and J ends were trimmed by 0 bases and 7 bases, with 22 bases remaining between them. The length of the CDR3 is 17 residues. The CDR3 region has the DNA TGTGCCACCAGCAGAGATAGGCCCAGCGGGTCTCACGGGGAGCAGTACTTC. Its translation: CATSRDRPSGSHGEQYF.

V is TRBV9 and J is TRBJ2-1; weak D call: TRBD1 (5 bases). The CDR3 is made up of 14 amino acids. Looked up from germline, CDR1 is SGDLS and CDR2 is YYNGEE. Trimming took 4 bases from V and 5 from J, leaving 13 bases between them. CDR3 bases: TGTGCCAGCAGCTACCGGACAACCGACAATGAGCAGTTCTTC. Protein sequence: CASSYRTTDNEQFF. Full variable domain (missing parts from reference TRBV9 and TRBJ2-1): DSGVTQTPKHLITATGQRVTLRCSPRSGDLSVYWYQQSLDQGLQFLIQYYNGEERAKGNILERFSAQQFPDLHSELNLSSLELGDSALYFCASSYRTTDNEQFFGPGTRLTVL.

The chain links TRBV27 to TRBJ2-1; 7 bases agree with TRBD2. The CDR3 loop spans 15 amino acids. Germline CDR1 MNHEY, CDR2 SMNVEV (reference sequence). Trimming took 3 bases from V and 0 from J; bases not matched to a gene: 2. CDR3 amino acids: CASSLGGSSYNEQFF. The DNA for the CDR3 is TGTGCCAGCAGTTTGGGCGGGAGCTCCTACAATGAGCAGTTCTTC.

The J gene is TRBJ1-2, the V gene TRBV19; D not resolved. Germline CDR1 is LNHDA and CDR2 is SQIVND (reference sequence). The V gene lost 6 bases and the J gene lost 4 bases, with 12 bases spanning the gap. The CDR3 covers 13 residues. The CDR3 region has the DNA TGTGCCAGTAGCCCCCCCCCGGGCTATGGCTACACCTTC. Protein: CASSPPPGYGYTF. The entire variable domain, with the rest obtained from reference TRBV19 and TRBJ1-2, is as follows: DGGITQSPKYLFRKEGQNVTLSCEQNLNHDAMYWYRQDPGQGLRLIYYSQIVNDFQKGDIAEGYSVSREKKESFPLTVTSAQKNPTAFYLCASSPPPGYGYTFGSGTRLTVV.

V and J are TRBV5-4 and TRBJ2-1; the D is unclear. In germline, CDR1 is SGHNT, CDR2 YYREEE (reference sequence). The CDR3 loop spans 18 amino acids. V was pared by 0 bases and J by 0 bases, with 16 bases between. The CDR3 sequence: CASSLGIPGRSSYNEQFF. CDR3 DNA sequence: TGTGCCAGCAGCTTGGGGATACCCGGCCGGAGCTCCTACAATGAGCAGTTCTTC.

J is TRBJ2-5 and V is TRBV2, with D possibly matching TRBD1 (5 bases). V lost 2 bases to trimming and J lost 1 base, with 8 bases between them. Germline loops: CDR1 SNHLY, CDR2 FYNNEI. There are 14 residues in the CDR3. The CDR3 protein is CASSEQGRQETQYF. Here the CDR3 DNA reads TGTGCCAGCAGTGAACAGGGTCGCCAAGAGACCCAGTACTTC.

V gene TRBV29-1 combines with J gene TRBJ1-1; D is uncertain. The V and J ends lost 4 bases and 1 base respectively, with 10 bases between them. The germline CDR1 and CDR2 sequences are SQVTM and ANQGSEA. The CDR3 has 13 amino acids. The CDR3 coding sequence is TGCAGCGTTGGAAGTCCGGGGAACACTGAAGCTTTCTTT. Protein: CSVGSPGNTEAFF.

The chain carries TRBV9 and TRBJ2-7; 9 bases align to TRBD2. Germline CDR1 is SGDLS and CDR2 is YYNGEE. The junction had 4 bases not matched to a gene; V was cut back by 0 bases and J by 6 bases. This CDR3 has 14 amino acids. The CDR3 sequence is CASSVDIAGAEQYF. CDR3 sequence (DNA): TGTGCCAGCAGCGTAGACATAGCGGGAGCCGAGCAGTACTTC.

This clone was seen once. This chain links TRBV6-4 with TRBJ2-1; the match to TRBD2 covers 11 bases. There are 14 residues in the CDR3. J gave up 8 bases and V 10 bases, and 10 bases lay outside the gene matches. Germline V CDR1 and CDR2: MRHNA, SNTAGT. CDR3 in DNA: TGTGCCACTCCGACTAGCGGGAAAGGCGATGAGCAGTTCTTC. As protein: CATPTSGKGDEQFF.